This T cell receptor (beta chain) was retrieved from a study of regulatory T cells in long-lasting Graves disease. The wider study: Patients with new Graves' disease had used antithyroid drugs below 3 months.

CDR3 regions were amplified by Arm-PCR using iRepertoire HTBI primers to build TCR beta libraries. Each CDR3 protein gets one entry after TCRdb re-called the multiplex PCR reads with MiXCR. There are about 460,000 distinct CDR3 sequences in the sample; about 14% occur only once, and approximately 17% lies in the top ten. This clonotype was seen more than once but under ten times. Germline CDR1 SGHRS, CDR2 YFSETQ. V gave up 4 bases and J gave up 4 bases, with 13 bases separating them. The CDR3 totals 14 residues. The time point: newly diagnosed GD, antithyroid drugs for less than 3 months. PBMCs provided the RNA from which the TCR library was made. These data were likewise used in another study, on T cells in Graves' hyperthyroidism and ophthalmopathy.

The clonotype was recovered from a woman aged 45 to 65 with Graves disease. This chain connects TRBV5-1 to TRBJ2-3; D is possibly TRBD2 (5 bases). The sequencing here drew on peripheral blood mononuclear cells (PBMCs), taken at new diagnosis, from a patient treated with antithyroid drugs. The CDR3 loop reads CASSTGLAADTQYF. CDR3 in DNA: TGCGCCAGCAGCACCGGACTGGCGGCAGATACGCAGTATTTT.